A selection of T cell receptor beta chains follows, all from one sample in a study of spatial heterogeneity in lung cancer. TCRdb re-called the 5' RACE reads with MiXCR, one entry per CDR3 protein. The repertoire consists of about 3,300 distinct CDR3 sequences, with around 9.5% occurring once and the leading ten covering under 30%. Sequenced here: normal lung tissue next to the tumor, sampled at surgery. The receptors derive from a male donor with early-stage non-small cell lung cancer. Both conserved end residues are part of each CDR3.

14	TRBV6-5	TRBJ2-3	CASSYRTATDTQYF
17	TRBV7-8	TRBJ2-6	CASSLRAGHSGANVLTF
15	TRBV11-2	TRBJ1-5	CASSFEGGAMWPQHF
16	TRBV5-1	TRBJ2-3	CASSSQLAGRTDTQYF
18	TRBV6-2/TRBV6-3	TRBJ2-2	CASSYSMPGGVGTGELFF
13	TRBV20-1	TRBJ1-6	CSARTGYGSPLHF
11	TRBV7-2	TRBJ2-4	CASSLSVIQYF
14	TRBV2	TRBJ2-2	CASSRDRDTGELFF
16	TRBV5-5	TRBJ2-3	CASSLGGRGPTDTQYF
14	TRBV20-1	TRBJ1-5	CSAKAGGGNQPQHF
16	TRBV20-1	TRBJ2-3	CSARAGRAAGTDTQYF
15	TRBV4-1	TRBJ2-5	CASSHSGQGQETQYF
17	TRBV28	TRBJ2-3	CASSLHLRGANTDTQYF
16	TRBV6-5	TRBJ2-3	CASREPGPGETDTQYF
16	TRBV4-1	TRBJ2-2	CASSQETSAHTGELFF
16	TRBV3-1	TRBJ2-3	CASSQPVGGSTDTQYF
14	TRBV11-2	TRBJ2-7	CASSWGQGRDEQYF
16	TRBV3-1	TRBJ2-1	CASSQAGRSAYNEQFF
11	TRBV30	TRBJ2-1	CAWSAGVLGFF
13	TRBV20-1	TRBJ2-3	CSANRESTDTQYF
14	TRBV6-1	TRBJ2-1	CASSVRGTGGEQFF
12	TRBV2	TRBJ2-2	CASREYTGELFF
13	TRBV20-1	TRBJ2-1	CSARTLAQNEQFF
14	TRBV20-1	TRBJ1-6	CSARGTGNNSPLHF
12	TRBV20-1	TRBJ2-5	CSAPQGGETQYF
18	TRBV2	TRBJ1-5	CASSRDSNRATSNQPQHF
13	TRBV7-2	TRBJ2-1	CASSLDSGSEQFF
13	TRBV6-6	TRBJ2-3	CASSYGGTDTQYF
15	TRBV10-3	TRBJ1-1	CAISVSTGVNTEAFF
16	TRBV6-5	TRBJ2-3	CASSYSPGGGTDTQYF
16	TRBV7-2	TRBJ2-7	CASSAKSGTVSYEQYF
15	TRBV3-1	TRBJ2-2	CASSQSGQGAVGLFF
15	TRBV6-5	TRBJ2-1	CASTDVKLSSGEQFF
17	TRBV7-8	TRBJ1-2	CASSLGHPGPGDYGYTF
12	TRBV7-9	TRBJ2-1	CASSLEANEQFF
16	TRBV10-3	TRBJ1-6	CAISGGQGALNSPLHF
13	TRBV20-1	TRBJ2-7	CSASGRDSYEQYF
14	TRBV5-1	TRBJ1-1	CATSMGQGNTEAFF
16	TRBV12-3/TRBV12-4	TRBJ2-4	CASSFWAGQAKNIQYF
13	TRBV13	TRBJ2-5	CASSLAVSETQYF